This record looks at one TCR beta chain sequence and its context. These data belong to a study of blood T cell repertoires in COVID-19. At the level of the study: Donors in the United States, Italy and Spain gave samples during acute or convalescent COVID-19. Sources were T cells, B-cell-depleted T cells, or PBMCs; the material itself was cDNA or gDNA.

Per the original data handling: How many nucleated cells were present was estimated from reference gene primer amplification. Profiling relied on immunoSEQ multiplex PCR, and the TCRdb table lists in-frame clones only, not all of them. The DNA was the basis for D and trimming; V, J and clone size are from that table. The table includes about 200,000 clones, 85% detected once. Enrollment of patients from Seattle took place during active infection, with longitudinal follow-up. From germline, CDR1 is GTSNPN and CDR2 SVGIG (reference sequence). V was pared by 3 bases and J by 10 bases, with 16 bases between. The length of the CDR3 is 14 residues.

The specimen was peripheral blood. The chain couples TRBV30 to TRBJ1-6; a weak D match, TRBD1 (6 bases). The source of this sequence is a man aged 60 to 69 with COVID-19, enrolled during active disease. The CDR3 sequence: CAWRGVGGLSPLHF. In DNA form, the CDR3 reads TGTGCCTGGAGAGGGGTGGGGGGGCTGTCACCCCTCCACTTT.